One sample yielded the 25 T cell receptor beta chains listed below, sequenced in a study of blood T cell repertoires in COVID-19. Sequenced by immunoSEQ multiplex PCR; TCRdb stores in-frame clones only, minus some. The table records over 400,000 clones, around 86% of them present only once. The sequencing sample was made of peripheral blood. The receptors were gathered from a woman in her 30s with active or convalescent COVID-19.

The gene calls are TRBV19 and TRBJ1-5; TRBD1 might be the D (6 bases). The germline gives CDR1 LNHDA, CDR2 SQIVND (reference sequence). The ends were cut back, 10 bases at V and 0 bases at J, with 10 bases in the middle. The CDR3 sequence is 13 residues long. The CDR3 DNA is TGTGCCACCAGGGGTTCTAGCAATCAGCCCCAGCATTTT. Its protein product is CATRGSSNQPQHF.

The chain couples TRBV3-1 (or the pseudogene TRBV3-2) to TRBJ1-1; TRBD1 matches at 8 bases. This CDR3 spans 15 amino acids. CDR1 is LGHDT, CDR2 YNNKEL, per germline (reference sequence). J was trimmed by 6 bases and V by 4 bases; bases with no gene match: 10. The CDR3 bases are TGTGCCAGCAGCCGGCCAGGACAGGGTATACCTGAAGCTTTCTTT. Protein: CASSRPGQGIPEAFF.

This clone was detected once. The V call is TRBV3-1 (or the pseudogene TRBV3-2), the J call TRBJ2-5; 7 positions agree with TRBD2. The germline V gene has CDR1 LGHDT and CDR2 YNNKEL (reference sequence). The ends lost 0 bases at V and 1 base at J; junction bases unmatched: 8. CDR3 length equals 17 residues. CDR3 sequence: CASSQDRLAVSQETQYF. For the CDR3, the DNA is TGTGCCAGCAGCCAAGATCGGCTAGCGGTCTCCCAAGAGACCCAGTACTTC.

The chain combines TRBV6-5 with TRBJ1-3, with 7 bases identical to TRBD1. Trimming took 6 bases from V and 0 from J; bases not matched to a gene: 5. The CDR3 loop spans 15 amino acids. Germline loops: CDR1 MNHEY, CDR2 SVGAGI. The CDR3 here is CASSGQAYSGNTIYF. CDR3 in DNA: TGTGCCAGCAGCGGACAGGCATACTCTGGAAACACCATATATTTT.

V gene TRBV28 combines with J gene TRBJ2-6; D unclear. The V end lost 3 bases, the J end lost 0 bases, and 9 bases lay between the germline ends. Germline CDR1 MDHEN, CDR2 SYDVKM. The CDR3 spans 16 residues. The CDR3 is CASSFPLISGANVLTF. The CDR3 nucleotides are TGTGCCAGCAGTTTTCCACTGATCTCTGGGGCCAACGTCCTGACTTTC.

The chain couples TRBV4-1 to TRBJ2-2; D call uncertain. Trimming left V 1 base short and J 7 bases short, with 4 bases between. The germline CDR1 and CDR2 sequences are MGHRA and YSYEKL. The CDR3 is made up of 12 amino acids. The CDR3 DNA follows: TGCGCCAGCAGCCAAGTCGTCGGGGAGCTGTTTTTT. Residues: CASSQVVGELFF.

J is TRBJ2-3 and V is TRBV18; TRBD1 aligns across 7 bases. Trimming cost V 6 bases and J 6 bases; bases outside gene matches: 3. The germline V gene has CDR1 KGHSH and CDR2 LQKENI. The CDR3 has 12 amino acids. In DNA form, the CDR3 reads TGTGCCAGCTCGCCGGACAGGGATACGCAGTATTTT. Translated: CASSPDRDTQYF.

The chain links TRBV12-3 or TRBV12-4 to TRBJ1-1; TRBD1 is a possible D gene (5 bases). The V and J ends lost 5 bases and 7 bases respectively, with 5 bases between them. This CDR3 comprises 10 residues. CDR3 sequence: CASSGHEAFF. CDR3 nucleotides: TGTGCCAGCAGTGGACATGAAGCTTTCTTT.

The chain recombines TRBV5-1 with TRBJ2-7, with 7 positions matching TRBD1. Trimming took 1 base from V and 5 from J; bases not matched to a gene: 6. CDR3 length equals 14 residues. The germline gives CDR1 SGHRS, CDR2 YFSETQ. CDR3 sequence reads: CASSLIQGVNEQYF. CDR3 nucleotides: TGCGCCAGCAGCTTGATTCAGGGGGTAAACGAGCAGTACTTC.

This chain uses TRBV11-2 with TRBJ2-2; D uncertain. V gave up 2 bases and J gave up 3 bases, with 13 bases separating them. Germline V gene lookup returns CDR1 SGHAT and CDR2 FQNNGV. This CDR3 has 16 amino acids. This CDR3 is CASSLIADTYTGELFF. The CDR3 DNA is TGTGCCAGCAGCTTAATTGCAGACACCTACACCGGGGAGCTGTTTTTT. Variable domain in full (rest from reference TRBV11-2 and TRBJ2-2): EAGVAQSPRYKIIEKRQSVAFWCNPISGHATLYWYQQILGQGPKLLIQFQNNGVVDDSQLPKDRFSAERLKGVDSTLKIQPAKLEDSAVYLCASSLIADTYTGELFFGEGSRLTVL.

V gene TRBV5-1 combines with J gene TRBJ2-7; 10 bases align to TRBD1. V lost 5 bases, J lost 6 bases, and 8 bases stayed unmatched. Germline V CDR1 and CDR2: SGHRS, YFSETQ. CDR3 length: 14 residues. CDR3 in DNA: TGCGCCAGCAGGGCGGGACAGGGGACGGGCGAGCAGTACTTC. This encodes CASRAGQGTGEQYF.

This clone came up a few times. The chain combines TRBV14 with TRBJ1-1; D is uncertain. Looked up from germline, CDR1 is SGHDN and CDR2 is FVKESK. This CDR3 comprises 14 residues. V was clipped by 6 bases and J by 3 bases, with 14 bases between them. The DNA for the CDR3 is TGTGCCAGCAGGAGCAGTCCTAGTGACACTGAAGCTTTCTTT. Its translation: CASRSSPSDTEAFF.

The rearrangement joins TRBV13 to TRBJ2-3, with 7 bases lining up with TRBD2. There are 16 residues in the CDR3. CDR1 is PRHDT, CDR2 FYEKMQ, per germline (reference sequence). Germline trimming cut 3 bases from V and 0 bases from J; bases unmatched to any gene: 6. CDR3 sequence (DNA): TGTGCCAGCAGCTTTAGCGGGCCAACTAGCACAGATACGCAGTATTTT. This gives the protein CASSFSGPTSTDTQYF. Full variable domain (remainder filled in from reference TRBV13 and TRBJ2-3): AAGVIQSPRHLIKEKRETATLKCYPIPRHDTVYWYQQGPGQDPQFLISFYEKMQSDKGSIPDRFSAQQFSDYHSELNMSSLELGDSALYFCASSFSGPTSTDTQYFGPGTRLTVL.

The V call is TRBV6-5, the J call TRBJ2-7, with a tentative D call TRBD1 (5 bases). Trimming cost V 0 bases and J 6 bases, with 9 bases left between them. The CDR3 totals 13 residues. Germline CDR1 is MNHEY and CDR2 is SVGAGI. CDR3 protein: CASSYSSRVEQYF. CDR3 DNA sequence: TGTGCCAGCAGTTACTCTAGCAGGGTCGAGCAGTACTTC.

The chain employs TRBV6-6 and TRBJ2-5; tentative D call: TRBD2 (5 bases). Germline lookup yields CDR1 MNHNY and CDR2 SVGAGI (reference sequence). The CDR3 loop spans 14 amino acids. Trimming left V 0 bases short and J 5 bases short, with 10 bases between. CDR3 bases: TGTGCCAGCAGTTACTCATATGGGGAGGAGACCCAGTACTTC. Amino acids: CASSYSYGEETQYF.

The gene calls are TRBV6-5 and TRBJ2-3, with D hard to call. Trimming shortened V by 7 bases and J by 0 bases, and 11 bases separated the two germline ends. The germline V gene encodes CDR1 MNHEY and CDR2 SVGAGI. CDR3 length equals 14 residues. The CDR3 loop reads CASIRSTSTDTQYF. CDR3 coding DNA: TGTGCCAGCATTAGATCCACGAGCACAGATACGCAGTATTTT.

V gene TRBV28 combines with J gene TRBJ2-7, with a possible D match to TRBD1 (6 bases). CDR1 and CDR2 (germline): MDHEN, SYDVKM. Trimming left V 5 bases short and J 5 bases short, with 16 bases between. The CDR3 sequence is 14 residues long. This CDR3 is CASSPDRTPDEQYF. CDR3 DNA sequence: TGTGCCAGCAGTCCCGACAGGACGCCCGACGAGCAGTACTTC.

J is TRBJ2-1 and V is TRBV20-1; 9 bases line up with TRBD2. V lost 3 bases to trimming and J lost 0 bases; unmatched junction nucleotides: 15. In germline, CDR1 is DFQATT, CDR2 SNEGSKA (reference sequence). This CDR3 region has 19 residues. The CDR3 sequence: CSASPAAGGLRSSYNEQFF. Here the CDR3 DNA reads TGCAGTGCTAGTCCGGCGGCGGGGGGGCTCAGGAGCTCCTACAATGAGCAGTTCTTC.

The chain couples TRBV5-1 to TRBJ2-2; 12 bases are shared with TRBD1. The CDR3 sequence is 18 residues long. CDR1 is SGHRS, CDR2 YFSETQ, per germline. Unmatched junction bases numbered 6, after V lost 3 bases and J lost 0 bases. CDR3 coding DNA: TGCGCCAGCAGCTCTGGGACAGGGGGCGTCGCGAACACCGGGGAGCTGTTTTTT. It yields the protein CASSSGTGGVANTGELFF.

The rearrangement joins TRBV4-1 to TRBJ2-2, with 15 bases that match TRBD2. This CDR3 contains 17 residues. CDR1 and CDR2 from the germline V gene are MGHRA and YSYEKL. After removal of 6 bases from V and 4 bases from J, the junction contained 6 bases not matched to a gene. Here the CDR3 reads CASRSGLAGGGTGELFF. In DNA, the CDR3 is TGCGCCAGCAGGTCGGGACTAGCGGGAGGAGGCACCGGGGAGCTGTTTTTT.

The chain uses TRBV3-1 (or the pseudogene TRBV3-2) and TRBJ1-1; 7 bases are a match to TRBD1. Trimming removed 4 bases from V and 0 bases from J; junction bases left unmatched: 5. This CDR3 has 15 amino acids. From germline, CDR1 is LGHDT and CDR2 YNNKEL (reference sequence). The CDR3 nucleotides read TGTGCCAGCAGCCGGGGACAGTTCATGAACACTGAAGCTTTCTTT. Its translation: CASSRGQFMNTEAFF.

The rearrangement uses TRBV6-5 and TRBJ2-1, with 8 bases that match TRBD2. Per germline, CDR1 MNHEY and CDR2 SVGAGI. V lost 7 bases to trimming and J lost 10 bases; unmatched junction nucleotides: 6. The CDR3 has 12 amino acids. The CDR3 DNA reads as TGTGCCAGCAAGGTATTAGCGGGGGAGCAGTTCTTC. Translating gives CASKVLAGEQFF.

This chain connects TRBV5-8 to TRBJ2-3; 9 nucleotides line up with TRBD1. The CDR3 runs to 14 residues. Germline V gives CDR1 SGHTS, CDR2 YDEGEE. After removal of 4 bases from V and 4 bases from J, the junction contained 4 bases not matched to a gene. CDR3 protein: CASSTGQGADTQYF. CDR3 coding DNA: TGTGCCAGCAGCACGGGACAGGGAGCAGATACGCAGTATTTT.

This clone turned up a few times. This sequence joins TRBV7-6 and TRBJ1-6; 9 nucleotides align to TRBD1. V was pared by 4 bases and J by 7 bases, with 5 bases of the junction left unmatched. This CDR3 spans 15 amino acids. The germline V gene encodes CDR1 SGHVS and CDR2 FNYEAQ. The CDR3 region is CASSSSGTGNSPLHF. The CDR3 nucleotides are TGTGCCAGCAGCTCGTCAGGGACAGGGAATTCACCCCTCCACTTT. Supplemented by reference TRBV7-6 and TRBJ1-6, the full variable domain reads GAGVSQSPRYKVTKRGQDVALRCDPISGHVSLYWYRQALGQGPEFLTYFNYEAQQDKSGLPNDRFSAERPEGSISTLTIQRTEQRDSAMYRCASSSSGTGNSPLHFGNGTRLTVT.

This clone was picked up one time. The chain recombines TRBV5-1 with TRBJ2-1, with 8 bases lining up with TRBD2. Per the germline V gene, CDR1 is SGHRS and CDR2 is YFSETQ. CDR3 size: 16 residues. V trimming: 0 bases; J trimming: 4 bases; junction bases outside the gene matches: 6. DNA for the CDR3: TGCGCCAGCAGCTTGGGTACCGAGCGGGGGTACAATGAGCAGTTCTTC. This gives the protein CASSLGTERGYNEQFF.